What follows is one T cell receptor beta chain and its context. It lacks a known antigen. There are no base qualities to consult, and no much larger clone falls within one base. CDR1 and CDR2 are drawn from the germline V gene (reference sequence): LNHDA, SQIVND. The junction shows trimming of 5 bases on V and 4 bases on J, plus 11 bases between the germline ends. Spanning cysteine to phenylalanine, the CDR3 consists of 13 amino acids. The only DNA kept is the CDR3, 39 bases in frame from the first base. This sample was included in a study of patients and donors after allogeneic stem cell transplantation (dated by TCRdb to the early 2020s). The method was RT-PCR. Sequencing took place on a NextSeq 550. In-frame beta chains were kept once TCRdb had trimmed the public reads at Q25 with fastp and called clones with MiXCR. Each CDR3 protein gets just one entry, which takes the most common genes and DNA from the rows behind it. Counted in this sample were some 960,000 distinct CDR3 sequences; around 17% of them appeared once. The top ten constitute under 6.5% of the sample.

Rearrangement joined TRBV19 to TRBJ1-2; the D gene is unclear. Sequenced material: blood, either unsorted or a sorted T cell fraction (not recorded which). The sequence derives from a human donor who was either an allogeneic HSCT recipient or a stem cell or donor lymphocyte infusion donor (not recorded which). It is not recorded whose cells these are; they may come from a transplant donor. This receptor carries the CDR3 CASSGSYGYGYTF. The base sequence is TGTGCCAGTAGTGGCTCGTATGGCTATGGCTACACCTTC.